This TCR beta chain was identified in a study of human T cells and chemical hapten exposure. The time point is: patch test 2, 6 weeks after DPC sensitization. The treatment denotes: therapeutic diphenylcyclopropenone sensitization with weekly scalp DPC. TCRdb passed the RACE reads through MiXCR, listing each CDR3 protein once. The sample comprises about 400,000 distinct CDR3 sequences, around 6% of which are singletons, and about 5% rests with the top ten. The CDR3 has 17 amino acids. Trimming removed 2 bases from V and 5 bases from J; junction bases left unmatched: 13. Germline V gives CDR1 SGHAT, CDR2 FQNNGV.

The input for sequencing was whole blood, taken in connection with sensitization to the hapten diphenylcyclopropenone (DPC). This receptor was taken from a woman younger than 30 with alopecia areata. Some clones in this sample may be carry-over from other donors' samples. The rearrangement uses TRBV11-2 and TRBJ2-5; 8 nucleotides align to TRBD2. The DNA for the CDR3 is TGTGCCAGCAGCTTATTTCCACAGGCGGGGGGTGACGAGACCCAGTACTTC. This sequence encodes CASSLFPQAGGDETQYF. The full variable domain, completed using reference TRBV11-2 and TRBJ2-5, is EAGVAQSPRYKIIEKRQSVAFWCNPISGHATLYWYQQILGQGPKLLIQFQNNGVVDDSQLPKDRFSAERLKGVDSTLKIQPAKLEDSAVYLCASSLFPQAGGDETQYFGPGTRLLVL.